Presented here are 11 T cell receptor beta chains from one specimen sequenced in a study of T cell clonality in common variable immunodeficiency. Measured with immunoSEQ multiplex PCR; TCRdb has only the in-frame clones, and not every one. This repertoire holds roughly 40,000 clones, and none appear only once. The sequencing sample was made of peripheral blood mononuclear cells. The source is a person aged 18 to 75 in good health.

This clone was picked up many times. Coverage ceases 3 residues before the CDR3 finishes, and the germline J gene fills in the end. The chain couples TRBV19 to TRBJ2-3, with D perhaps TRBD1 (7 bases). From germline, CDR1 is LNHDA and CDR2 SQIVND (reference sequence). Trimming took 10 bases from V and 4 from J, leaving 21 bases between them. The CDR3 runs to 15 residues. The covered CDR3 bases are TGTGCCACCTCAGGGGGGTCCTTCTCCGCAGATACG. It encodes CATSGGSFSADT. The CDR3 reads in full as CATSGGSFSADTQYF.

In this sample, this clone turned up many times. Read coverage stops 3 residues before the CDR3 terminus; the germline J gene supplies the remainder. This chain connects TRBV6-4 to TRBJ1-1; 7 bases agree with TRBD1. This CDR3 comprises 13 residues. Looked up from germline, CDR1 is MRHNA and CDR2 is SNTAGT. This CDR3 reads CASSDSRGQRAFF. CDR3 DNA, as far as it was read: TGTGCCAGCAGTGACTCGAGGGGGCAGAGG.

This clone occurred a few times. The CDR3 goes on 3 residues after the read ends, and that part is filled in from the germline J gene. The chain joins TRBV2 to TRBJ1-5; D not certain. V gave up 4 bases and J gave up 3 bases, with 7 bases separating them. The germline CDR1 and CDR2 sequences are SNHLY and FYNNEI. This CDR3 is 13 amino acids long. CDR3 DNA, as far as it was read: TGTGCCAGCAGTGTCAAGCCCAATCAGCCC. Translated, it gives CASSVKPNQP. From start to end, the CDR3 is CASSVKPNQPQHF.

Points on this clone: The read halts 3 residues ahead of the CDR3 end, with the missing end drawn from the germline J gene. The V and J genes are TRBV18 and TRBJ1-2; 7 nucleotides agree with TRBD1. This CDR3 contains 15 residues. Per the germline V gene, CDR1 is KGHSH and CDR2 is LQKENI. The DNA read from the CDR3 is TGTGCCAGCTCACAACCGGGACAGACTTACAATGAC. Its translation is CASSQPGQTYND. The whole CDR3 protein is CASSQPGQTYNDYTF.

This clone was seen repeatedly, ten times or more. The observed sequence ends 3 residues before the CDR3 terminus, with the missing tail filled in from the germline J gene. The J gene is TRBJ1-3, the V gene TRBV6-1, with D hard to call. The CDR3 runs to 15 residues. CDR1 and CDR2 (germline): MNHNS, SASEGT. Trimming pared 0 bases from V and 2 bases from J, leaving 8 bases between. This CDR3 reads CASSEALQAGNTIYF. CDR3 DNA (partial): TGTGCCAGCAGTGAAGCGCTCCAGGCTGGAAACACC.

As regards this clone: The read finishes 3 residues shy of the CDR3 end, and the germline J gene is used to complete it. This sequence joins TRBV7-2 and TRBJ2-7; no clear D gene. The CDR3 loop spans 12 amino acids. CDR1 and CDR2 from the germline V gene are SGHTA and FQGNSA. Trimming removed 5 bases from V and 6 bases from J, with 11 bases in between. This CDR3 reads CASSLAYSEQYF. CDR3 bases read: TGTGCCAGCAGCCTGGCCTACAGCGAG.

This clone was observed many times. The read falls 3 residues short of the CDR3 end, and the missing part is taken from the germline J gene. The rearrangement uses TRBV20-1 and TRBJ2-5; 8 bases are shared with TRBD1. This CDR3 region has 14 residues. Per germline, CDR1 DFQATT and CDR2 SNEGSKA (reference sequence). Trimming removed 3 bases from V and 3 bases from J; junction bases left unmatched: 6. CDR3 in amino acids: CSASWTGLEETQYF. The covered CDR3 bases are TGCAGTGCTAGCTGGACAGGGCTGGAAGAGACC.

As regards this clone: The read halts 3 residues ahead of the CDR3 end, with the missing end drawn from the germline J gene. The chain recombines TRBV25-1 with TRBJ2-1; TRBD1 aligns across 8 bases. The CDR3 length is 16 residues. Trimming at V came to 3 bases and at J to 6 bases, leaving 10 bases not matched to a gene. The germline gives CDR1 MGHDK, CDR2 SYGVNS. The CDR3 spells CASSDARQGYGNEQFF. The covered CDR3 bases are TGTGCCAGCAGTGACGCGAGACAGGGGTACGGCAATGAG. The full variable domain, rest sourced from reference TRBV25-1 and TRBJ2-1, is EADIYQTPRYLVIGTGKKITLECSQTMGHDKMYWYQQDPGMELHLIHYSYGVNSTEKGDLSSESTVSRIRTEHFPLTLESARPSHTSQYLCASSDARQGYGNEQFFGPGTRLTVL.

Ten or more counts support this clone. Sequencing ends 3 residues short of the CDR3 end; the germline J gene provides the rest. The chain uses TRBV20-1 and TRBJ2-3; 11 bases are a match to TRBD2. The CDR3 is 16 residues long. V trimming: 0 bases; J trimming: 4 bases; junction bases outside the gene matches: 6. The germline gives CDR1 DFQATT, CDR2 SNEGSKA (reference sequence). The CDR3 sequence is CSARDPSGGMADTQYF. The sequenced part of the CDR3 DNA is TGCAGTGCTAGAGATCCTAGCGGGGGGATGGCAGATACG.

This clone was found a few times. The read ends 3 residues before the CDR3 terminus; that terminus is restored from the germline J gene. This chain links TRBV5-1 with TRBJ1-6; 7 bases align to TRBD1. The CDR3 is 14 residues long. Germline V gene sequence: CDR1 SGHRS, CDR2 YFSETQ. Losses at the gene ends were 4 bases for V and 7 bases for J; bases not matched to a gene: 5. The covered CDR3 bases are TGCGCCAGCAGCAACGACAGGGCGAATTCACCC. Translated: CASSNDRANSP. The whole CDR3 is CASSNDRANSPLHF.

This clone has just a few counts. The CDR3 goes on 3 residues after the read ends, and that part is filled in from the germline J gene. The chain has TRBV20-1 and TRBJ2-5, with 10 bases aligning to TRBD2. Germline V gene data show CDR1 as DFQATT and CDR2 as SNEGSKA (reference sequence). The CDR3 totals 16 residues. The V and J ends lost 4 bases and 2 bases, in that order; junction bases with no gene match: 10. The sequenced part of the CDR3 DNA is TGCAGTGCTAAAGGGAGCGGGGGGGGACCTCAAGAGACC. Translated: CSAKGSGGGPQET. The whole CDR3 region reads CSAKGSGGGPQETQYF.